The T cell receptor beta chain under discussion was sequenced for a study of CD4 T cells in relation to SARS-CoV-2 and coronaviruses. This clone appeared a few times. Its antigen remains unidentified. Profiling relied on immunoSEQ multiplex PCR, and the TCRdb table lists in-frame clones only, not all of them. Among about 31,000 clones listed, 72% were seen once. Trimming took off 5 bases at V and 10 bases at J, with 16 bases between the two ends. Per the germline V gene, CDR1 is SGHRS and CDR2 is YFSETQ. The length of the CDR3 is 13 residues. CD4+ T cells from unexposed donors were obtained before the COVID-19 pandemic (2011-2018). After around nine days of culture, CD4+ T cells were isolated.

Sample: CD4+ T cells from PBMCs, cultured in vitro. The chain has TRBV5-1 and TRBJ2-1; possible D gene TRBD2, 6 bases. The clonotype comes from a human donor in good health. The chain's CDR3 is CASRAEGGKEQFF. Written as DNA, the CDR3 is TGCGCCAGCAGAGCGGAGGGCGGGAAAGAGCAGTTCTTC. Filled out from reference TRBV5-1 and TRBJ2-1, the complete variable domain reads KAGVTQTPRYLIKTRGQQVTLSCSPISGHRSVSWYQQTPGQGLQFLFEYFSETQRNKGNFPGRFSGRQFSNSRSEMNVSTLELGDSALYLCASRAEGGKEQFFGPGTRLTVL.